This TCR beta chain originates from a study of T cells in localized non-small cell lung cancer. Notes on the study in general: Analysis by sequencing included only one tumor region, so heterogeneity remains possible.

About this clone itself: The antigen remains undetermined.

The method was immunoSEQ multiplex PCR; TCRdb's version includes in-frame clones alone and lacks a portion of them. The sample lists about 47,000 clones; 86% were seen once. The CDR3 length is 14 residues. V shed 8 bases, J shed 8 bases, and the junction held 9 bases outside the gene matches. CDR1 is SNHLY and CDR2 is FYNNEI in the germline V gene. This specimen consisted of PBMCs, obtained before any cancer treatment. The sequence was obtained from a man between 40 and 70 years old with stage II lung adenocarcinoma. This chain uses TRBV2 with TRBJ2-1, with 10 bases identical to TRBD1. In DNA, the CDR3 is TGTGCCAGCGGAAGGGACAGGGGTTTCGATGAGCAGTTCTTC. This translates into CASGRDRGFDEQFF. Based on the CDR3 plus reference TRBV2 and TRBJ2-1, the full variable domain is EPEVTQTPSHQVTQMGQEVILRCVPISNHLYFYWYRQILGQKVEFLVSFYNNEISEKSEIFDDQFSVERPDGSNFTLKIRSTKLEDSAMYFCASGRDRGFDEQFFGPGTRLTVL.